The 5 T cell receptor beta chains listed next were all sequenced from one sample in a study of naive CD8 T cells in extremely preterm neonates. Study conclusions and caveats: Compared with older groups, preterm CDR3s were shorter, with fewer N additions and less trimming.

Here immunoSEQ multiplex PCR was the method, and the copy in TCRdb shows in-frame clones only, minus some. This sample yields 20,000 to 30,000 clones, of which about 91% are seen a single time; 0.75% to 0.95% belongs to the top ten. Their recognized antigens are unknown. Extremely preterm births at roughly 23-28 weeks of gestation supplied the samples. The sequencing sample was made of naive CD8+ T cells from cord blood. These receptors all stem from a boy who was born preterm.

This chain connects TRBV27 to TRBJ2-5; 9 nucleotides match TRBD2. After removal of 2 bases from V and 5 bases from J, the junction contained 3 bases not matched to a gene. The germline V gene has CDR1 MNHEY and CDR2 SMNVEV (reference sequence). There are 14 residues in the CDR3. The CDR3 protein is CASSLAGGSETQYF. The CDR3 nucleotides read TGTGCCAGCAGTTTAGCGGGGGGGAGTGAGACCCAGTACTTC.

The rearrangement joins TRBV6-5 to TRBJ2-1; D is possibly TRBD2 (6 bases). V was cut by 6 bases and J by 7 bases, with 10 bases left in between. This CDR3 has 12 residues. The V gene's germline CDR1 is MNHEY and CDR2 SVGAGI. The CDR3 coding sequence is TGTGCCAGCAGCCGGGACTGGAATGAGCAGTTCTTC. The encoded protein is CASSRDWNEQFF.

V usage is TRBV11-2 and J usage is TRBJ2-1; 7 bases map to TRBD2. The V and J ends lost 4 bases and 4 bases, in that order; junction bases with no gene match: 7. CDR1 and CDR2 (germline): SGHAT, FQNNGV. The CDR3 loop spans 15 amino acids. The CDR3, as DNA: TGTGCCAGCAGCTCCGGGGACTACCCTTACAATGAGCAGTTCTTC. Translation: CASSSGDYPYNEQFF.

V gene TRBV25-1 combines with J gene TRBJ1-2, with 7 bases fitting TRBD1. The CDR3 has 15 residues. The V gene end was trimmed by 4 bases and the J gene end by 2 bases; junction bases not matched to a gene: 7. Looked up from germline, CDR1 is MGHDK and CDR2 is SYGVNS. The CDR3: CASSGRTGQNYGYTF. In DNA form, the CDR3 reads TGTGCCAGCAGTGGTCGGACAGGTCAGAACTATGGCTACACCTTC.

The CDR3 region is CRQNTEAFF. For the CDR3, the DNA is TGCAGACAGAACACTGAAGCTTTCTTT. The rearrangement links TRBV20-1 to TRBJ1-1, with D uncertain. This CDR3 comprises 9 residues. The germline gives CDR1 DFQATT, CDR2 SNEGSKA (reference sequence).